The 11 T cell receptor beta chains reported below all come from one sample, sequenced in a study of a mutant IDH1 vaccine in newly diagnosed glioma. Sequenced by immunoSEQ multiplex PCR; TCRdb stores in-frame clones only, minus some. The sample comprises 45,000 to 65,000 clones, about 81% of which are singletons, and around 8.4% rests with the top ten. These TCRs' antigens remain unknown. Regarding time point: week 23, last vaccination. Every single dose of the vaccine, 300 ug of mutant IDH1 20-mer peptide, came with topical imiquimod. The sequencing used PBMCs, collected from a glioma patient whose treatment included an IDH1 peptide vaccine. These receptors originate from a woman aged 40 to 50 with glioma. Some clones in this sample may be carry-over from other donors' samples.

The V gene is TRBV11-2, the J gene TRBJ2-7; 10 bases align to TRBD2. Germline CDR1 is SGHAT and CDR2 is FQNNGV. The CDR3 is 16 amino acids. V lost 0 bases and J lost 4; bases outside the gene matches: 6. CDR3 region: CASSLDRTSGLYEQYF. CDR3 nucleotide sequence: TGTGCCAGCAGCTTAGATAGGACTAGCGGCTTATACGAGCAGTACTTC. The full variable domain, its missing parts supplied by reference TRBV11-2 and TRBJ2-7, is EAGVAQSPRYKIIEKRQSVAFWCNPISGHATLYWYQQILGQGPKLLIQFQNNGVVDDSQLPKDRFSAERLKGVDSTLKIQPAKLEDSAVYLCASSLDRTSGLYEQYFGPGTRLTVT.

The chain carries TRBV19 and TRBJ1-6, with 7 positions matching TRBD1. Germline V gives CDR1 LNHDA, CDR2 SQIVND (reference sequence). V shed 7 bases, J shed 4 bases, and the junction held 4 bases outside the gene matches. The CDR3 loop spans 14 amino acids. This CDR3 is CASKGQHYNSPLHF. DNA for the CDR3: TGTGCCAGTAAGGGACAGCATTATAATTCACCCCTCCACTTT.

The CDR3 reads CATSRDFGTLYEQYF. The CDR3 DNA reads as TGTGCCACCAGTCGGGATTTCGGGACTCTCTACGAGCAGTACTTC. The chain recombines TRBV15 with TRBJ2-7, with a tentative D call TRBD2 (6 bases). The V gene's germline CDR1 is LNHNV and CDR2 YYDKDF (reference sequence). The CDR3 runs 15 residues. Trimming took 6 bases from V and 3 from J, leaving 18 bases between them. The variable domain in full, with the rest retrieved from reference TRBV15 and TRBJ2-7, is DAMVIQNPRYQVTQFGKPVTLSCSQTLNHNVMYWYQQKSSQAPKLLFHYYDKDFNNEADTPDNFQSRRPNTSFCFLDIRSPGLGDTAMYLCATSRDFGTLYEQYFGPGTRLTVT.

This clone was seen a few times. The chain's CDR3 is CASSPFDRTQYF. The CDR3 DNA reads as TGTGCCAGCAGCCCCTTTGATAGGACCCAGTACTTC. The genes are TRBV7-6 and TRBJ2-5; D remains unclear. The germline V gene encodes CDR1 SGHVS and CDR2 FNYEAQ. V was shortened by 5 bases and J by 7 bases, with 11 bases between the two germline ends. The CDR3 has 12 residues. Full variable domain (outside the CDR3, taken from reference TRBV7-6 and TRBJ2-5): GAGVSQSPRYKVTKRGQDVALRCDPISGHVSLYWYRQALGQGPEFLTYFNYEAQQDKSGLPNDRFSAERPEGSISTLTIQRTEQRDSAMYRCASSPFDRTQYFGPGTRLLVL.

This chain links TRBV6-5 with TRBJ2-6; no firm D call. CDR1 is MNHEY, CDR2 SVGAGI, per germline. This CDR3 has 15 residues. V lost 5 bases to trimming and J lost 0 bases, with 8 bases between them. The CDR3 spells CASSRRSSGANVLTF. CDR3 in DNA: TGTGCCAGCAGTAGACGGAGCTCTGGGGCCAACGTCCTGACTTTC.

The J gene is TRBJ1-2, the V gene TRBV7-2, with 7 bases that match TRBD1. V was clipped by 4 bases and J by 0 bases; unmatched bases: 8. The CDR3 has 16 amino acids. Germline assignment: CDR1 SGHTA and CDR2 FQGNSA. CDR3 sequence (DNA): TGTGCCAGCAGCTCTCAGGGGGGGCGAGCTAACTATGGCTACACCTTC. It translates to CASSSQGGRANYGYTF.

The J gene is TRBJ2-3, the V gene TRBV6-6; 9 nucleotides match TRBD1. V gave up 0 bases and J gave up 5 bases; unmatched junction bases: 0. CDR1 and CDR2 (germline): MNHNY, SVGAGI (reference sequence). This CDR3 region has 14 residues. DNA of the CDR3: TGTGCCAGCAGTTACTCGACAGGGGGAGATACGCAGTATTTT. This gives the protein CASSYSTGGDTQYF.

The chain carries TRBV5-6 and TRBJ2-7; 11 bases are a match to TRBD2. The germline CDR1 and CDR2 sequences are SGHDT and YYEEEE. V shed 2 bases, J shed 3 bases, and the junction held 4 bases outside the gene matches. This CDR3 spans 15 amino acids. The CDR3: CASSFGLAGNYEQYF. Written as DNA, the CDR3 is TGTGCCAGCAGCTTCGGACTAGCGGGCAACTACGAGCAGTACTTC.

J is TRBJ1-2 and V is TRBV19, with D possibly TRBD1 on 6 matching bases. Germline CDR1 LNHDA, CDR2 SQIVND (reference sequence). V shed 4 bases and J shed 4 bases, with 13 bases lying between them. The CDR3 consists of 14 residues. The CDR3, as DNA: TGTGCCAGTAGTAACAGGGTGACTGGCTATGGCTACACCTTC. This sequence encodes CASSNRVTGYGYTF.

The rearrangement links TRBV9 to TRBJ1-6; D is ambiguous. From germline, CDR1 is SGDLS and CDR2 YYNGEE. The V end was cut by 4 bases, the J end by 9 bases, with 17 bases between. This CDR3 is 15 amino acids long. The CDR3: CASSIEGRPASPLHF. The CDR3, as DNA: TGTGCCAGCAGCATCGAGGGCAGACCCGCTTCACCCCTCCACTTT.

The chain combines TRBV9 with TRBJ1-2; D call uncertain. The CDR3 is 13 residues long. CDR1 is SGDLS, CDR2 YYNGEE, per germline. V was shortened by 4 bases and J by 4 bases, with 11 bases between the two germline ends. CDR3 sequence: CASSPQDGYGYTF. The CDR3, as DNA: TGTGCCAGCAGCCCCCAGGACGGCTATGGCTACACCTTC.